The 21 T cell receptor beta chains below all came from one sample that was sequenced in a study of human T cells and chemical hapten exposure. TCRdb passed the RACE reads through MiXCR, listing each CDR3 protein once. Altogether 35,000 to 50,000 distinct CDR3 sequences are present, approximately 10% being singletons, with the ten largest covering 11% to 15%. The time point is: patch test 2, 6 weeks after DPC sensitization. Treatment noted: therapeutic diphenylcyclopropenone sensitization with weekly scalp DPC. Unfractionated whole blood served as the source for total RNA extraction. The source was whole blood, collected in connection with sensitization to the hapten diphenylcyclopropenone (DPC). The receptors come from a woman aged 25 to 45 with alopecia areata. Some clones in this sample may be carry-over from other donors' samples.

CDR3: CASGPGLAGGLETQYF. CDR3 sequence (DNA): TGTGCTAGTGGTCCAGGACTAGCGGGGGGTCTGGAGACCCAGTACTTC. V gene TRBV12-5 combines with J gene TRBJ2-5; TRBD2 agrees at 14 bases. CDR1 and CDR2 (germline): LGHNT, FRNRAP. V lost 5 bases, J lost 5 bases, and 7 bases stayed unmatched. The CDR3 totals 16 residues.

This clonotype was found a few times. This chain uses TRBV12-3 or TRBV12-4 with TRBJ1-2, with D maybe TRBD1 (6 bases). The ends were cut back, 7 bases at V and 4 bases at J, with 13 bases in the middle. This CDR3 is built from 13 residues. For the CDR3, the DNA is TGTGCCAGCACTGGACAGCCACTCTATGGCTACACCTTC. Its protein is CASTGQPLYGYTF.

This clonotype was seen a handful of times. The rearrangement uses TRBV7-2 and TRBJ2-5; D is undetermined. Trimming removed 6 bases from V and 2 bases from J, with 13 bases in between. Germline V gives CDR1 SGHTA, CDR2 FQGNSA. This CDR3 comprises 14 residues. CDR3 sequence reads: CASRERTQQETQYF. The CDR3, as DNA: TGTGCCAGCAGGGAGCGTACCCAACAAGAGACCCAGTACTTC.

There are a few counts of this clonotype. The chain is built from TRBV9 and TRBJ2-2, with a tentative D call TRBD2 (6 bases). V lost 4 bases, J lost 6 bases, and 19 bases lay in between. The CDR3 has 16 amino acids. The germline CDR1 and CDR2 sequences are SGDLS and YYNGEE. This CDR3 is CASSSTVGEEAGELFF. The CDR3, as DNA: TGTGCCAGCAGCTCTACCGTCGGGGAGGAAGCCGGGGAGCTGTTTTTT. The entire variable domain, with the rest obtained from reference TRBV9 and TRBJ2-2, is as follows: DSGVTQTPKHLITATGQRVTLRCSPRSGDLSVYWYQQSLDQGLQFLIQYYNGEERAKGNILERFSAQQFPDLHSELNLSSLELGDSALYFCASSSTVGEEAGELFFGEGSRLTVL.

This clonotype was detected only a few times. The chain couples TRBV12-3 or TRBV12-4 to TRBJ2-2; 9 bases align to TRBD1. This CDR3 comprises 16 residues. The V and J ends lost 4 bases and 6 bases, in that order; junction bases with no gene match: 9. In DNA form, the CDR3 reads TGTGCCAGCAGTTCACCGGGACAGGGTGGGGCCGGGGAGCTGTTTTTT. Its protein product is CASSSPGQGGAGELFF.

In this sample, this clonotype turned up a few times. The chain carries TRBV6-1 and TRBJ1-1, with unresolved D. The CDR3 covers 12 residues. Germline loops: CDR1 MNHNS, CDR2 SASEGT. V was shortened by 3 bases and J by 0 bases, with 2 bases between the two germline ends. This CDR3 is CASSDVNTEAFF. The CDR3 DNA reads TGTGCCAGCAGTGATGTGAACACTGAAGCTTTCTTT.

This clonotype was counted ten times or more. This chain uses TRBV20-1 with TRBJ1-2; the match to TRBD1 covers 7 bases. Germline CDR1 reads DFQATT; CDR2 reads SNEGSKA (reference sequence). The CDR3 runs to 13 residues. J gave up 6 bases and V 3 bases, and 7 bases lay outside the gene matches. CDR3 protein: CSARIQGRDGYTF. CDR3 nucleotides: TGCAGTGCTAGGATACAGGGGAGGGATGGCTACACCTTC.

The gene calls are TRBV6-1 and TRBJ2-7; TRBD2 matches at 11 bases. Germline lookup yields CDR1 MNHNS and CDR2 SASEGT. V was clipped by 7 bases and J by 2 bases; unmatched bases: 7. The CDR3 is made up of 15 amino acids. The CDR3 sequence: CASIALAGGPYEQYF. The CDR3 coding sequence is TGTGCCAGCATCGCCCTAGCGGGGGGCCCCTACGAGCAGTACTTC.

This clonotype was recorded many times. J is TRBJ2-5 and V is TRBV18, with TRBD1 matching over 10 bases. Germline V gives CDR1 KGHSH, CDR2 LQKENI. With 2 bases clipped from V and 4 bases from J, the junction kept 7 bases outside the gene matches. The CDR3 runs to 16 residues. For the CDR3, the DNA is TGTGCCAGCTCACCATTCGGGACAGGGGCAGGAGAGACCCAGTACTTC. This codes for CASSPFGTGAGETQYF. Using reference TRBV18 and TRBJ2-5 for the parts outside the CDR3, the full variable domain is NAGVMQNPRHLVRRRGQEARLRCSPMKGHSHVYWYRQLPEEGLKFMVYLQKENIIDESGMPKERFSAEFPKEGPSILRIQQVVRGDSAAYFCASSPFGTGAGETQYFGPGTRLLVL.

This sequence joins TRBV7-2 and TRBJ2-7; 8 bases line up with TRBD1. V trimming: 2 bases; J trimming: 2 bases; junction bases outside the gene matches: 8. CDR1 and CDR2 (germline): SGHTA, FQGNSA. The CDR3 is 16 amino acids. The CDR3 DNA follows: TGTGCCAGCAGCTTAAGGCGGACAGGGCCGGCCTACGAGCAGTACTTC. Its protein is CASSLRRTGPAYEQYF. Complete variable domain (other parts from reference TRBV7-2 and TRBJ2-7): GAGVSQSPSNKVTEKGKDVELRCDPISGHTALYWYRQSLGQGLEFLIYFQGNSAPDKSGLPSDRFSAERTGGSVSTLTIQRTQQEDSAVYLCASSLRRTGPAYEQYFGPGTRLTVT.

The V call is TRBV7-9, the J call TRBJ2-5; no firm D call. V was pared by 3 bases and J by 5 bases, with 10 bases between. This CDR3 contains 13 residues. CDR1 is SEHNR and CDR2 is FQNEAQ in the germline V gene (reference sequence). This CDR3 is CASSFASRETQYF. The DNA for the CDR3 is TGTGCCAGCAGCTTTGCTTCGCGGGAGACCCAGTACTTC.

The rearrangement uses TRBV7-2 and TRBJ2-2; either TRBD1 or TRBD2 may supply D (6 bases each). CDR3 length: 15 residues. V was trimmed by 1 base and J by 5 bases, leaving 11 bases between them. Germline V CDR1 and CDR2: SGHTA, FQGNSA. As DNA, the CDR3 is TGTGCCAGCAGCTTAGTGGGGGGCCGGACCGGGGAGCTGTTTTTT. Protein: CASSLVGGRTGELFF.

By its share, this clonotype is medium-sized. The chain recombines TRBV7-8 with TRBJ2-7; no firm D call. Trimming left V 0 bases short and J 2 bases short, with 8 bases between. The CDR3 covers 14 residues. Germline V gene lookup returns CDR1 SGHVS and CDR2 FQNEAQ. This CDR3 is CASSLAERAYEQYF. For the CDR3, the DNA is TGTGCCAGCAGCTTAGCCGAAAGAGCCTACGAGCAGTACTTC.

This clonotype was seen once. The chain recombines TRBV28 with TRBJ1-3; D remains unclear. The V end lost 3 bases, the J end lost 4 bases, and 10 bases lay between the germline ends. The CDR3 is 14 amino acids. CDR1 is MDHEN and CDR2 is SYDVKM in the germline V gene. CDR3 DNA sequence: TGTGCCAGCAGTTTGGTACGGGCCGGAAACACCATATATTTT. Its protein is CASSLVRAGNTIYF.

This clonotype appeared many times. The chain joins TRBV7-2 to TRBJ2-1, with 7 positions matching TRBD1. J gave up 6 bases and V 3 bases, and 2 bases lay outside the gene matches. CDR3 length equals 13 residues. Germline V gives CDR1 SGHTA, CDR2 FQGNSA. This CDR3 is CASSFDRANEQFF. DNA for the CDR3: TGTGCCAGCAGCTTCGACAGGGCCAATGAGCAGTTCTTC.

This clonotype has more than one count but fewer than ten. The chain is built from TRBV7-9 and TRBJ2-7, with 9 bases matching TRBD1. Germline lookup yields CDR1 SEHNR and CDR2 FQNEAQ (reference sequence). V dropped 4 bases and J dropped 3; count of bases not matched to a gene: 7. The CDR3 has 15 amino acids. This chain's CDR3 is CASSSRDRVFYEQYF. CDR3 nucleotides: TGTGCCAGCAGCTCCCGGGACAGGGTATTCTACGAGCAGTACTTC.

This clonotype was seen repeatedly, ten times or more. This chain uses TRBV7-3 with TRBJ2-1; TRBD2 matches at 10 bases. Germline-derived CDR1 and CDR2 are SGHTA and FQGTGA. This CDR3 has 16 residues. J lost 4 bases, V lost 5 bases, and 8 bases had no gene match. CDR3 region: CASSPKVAGGYNEQFF. The CDR3 DNA sequence: TGTGCCAGCAGCCCTAAAGTAGCGGGGGGTTACAATGAGCAGTTCTTC.

A few counts support this clonotype. This chain joins TRBV3-1 and TRBJ1-6; D gene uncertain. The length of the CDR3 is 13 residues. Between the trimmed V and J ends, which lost 1 base and 6 bases, there was a span of 4 bases. CDR1 and CDR2 from the germline V gene are LGHDT and YNNKEL (reference sequence). The CDR3 sequence: CASSQGTNSPLHF. CDR3 in DNA: TGTGCCAGCAGCCAAGGTACTAATTCACCCCTCCACTTT.

This clonotype was counted many times. V usage is TRBV20-1 and J usage is TRBJ1-1; D is undetermined. This CDR3 has 11 amino acids. Germline assignment: CDR1 DFQATT and CDR2 SNEGSKA (reference sequence). Trimming cost V 3 bases and J 10 bases, with 12 bases left between them. The CDR3 bases are TGCAGTGCTAGTCCGGGGTGGGTAGCTTTCTTT. It specifies CSASPGWVAFF.

The J gene is TRBJ2-1, the V gene TRBV30; possibly TRBD2 for D (6 bases). Germline lookup yields CDR1 GTSNPN and CDR2 SVGIG (reference sequence). The CDR3 runs to 13 residues. Trimming pared 3 bases from V and 7 bases from J, leaving 13 bases between. CDR3 sequence reads: CAWSPGLQNEQFF. CDR3 coding DNA: TGTGCCTGGAGCCCCGGACTACAGAATGAGCAGTTCTTC.

The chain employs TRBV12-3 or TRBV12-4 and TRBJ1-2, with 7 bases aligning to TRBD1. The CDR3 has 13 residues. The V and J ends lost 6 bases and 4 bases, in that order; junction bases with no gene match: 5. The CDR3 region has the DNA TGTGCCAGCAGCCCAGGGACAGCCTATGGCTACACCTTC. Translated, it gives CASSPGTAYGYTF.